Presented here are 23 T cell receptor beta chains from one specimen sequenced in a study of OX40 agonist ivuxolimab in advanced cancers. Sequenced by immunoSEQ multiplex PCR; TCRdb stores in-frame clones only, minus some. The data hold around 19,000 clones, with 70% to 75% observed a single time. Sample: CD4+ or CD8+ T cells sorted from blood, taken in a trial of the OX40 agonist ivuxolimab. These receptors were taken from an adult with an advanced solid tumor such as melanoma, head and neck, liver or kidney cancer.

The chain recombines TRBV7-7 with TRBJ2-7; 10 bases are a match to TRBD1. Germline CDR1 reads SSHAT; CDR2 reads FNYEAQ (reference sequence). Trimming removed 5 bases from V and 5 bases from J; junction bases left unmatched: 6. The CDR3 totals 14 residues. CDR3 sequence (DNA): TGTGCCAGCAGCGCCGGGGACAGGGGCCACGAGCAGTACTTC. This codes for CASSAGDRGHEQYF.

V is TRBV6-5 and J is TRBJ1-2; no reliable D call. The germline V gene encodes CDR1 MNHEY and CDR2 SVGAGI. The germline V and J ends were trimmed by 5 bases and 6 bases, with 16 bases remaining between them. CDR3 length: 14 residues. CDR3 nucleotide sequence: TGTGCCAGCAGTGAAATCCCCCCGCAAGATGGCTACACCTTC. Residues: CASSEIPPQDGYTF.

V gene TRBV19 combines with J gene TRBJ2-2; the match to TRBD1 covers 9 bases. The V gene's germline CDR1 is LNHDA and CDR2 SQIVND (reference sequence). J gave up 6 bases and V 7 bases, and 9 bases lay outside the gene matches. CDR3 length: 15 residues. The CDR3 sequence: CASTVGTGWSGELFF. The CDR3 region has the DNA TGTGCCAGTACCGTGGGGACAGGGTGGTCCGGGGAGCTGTTTTTT.

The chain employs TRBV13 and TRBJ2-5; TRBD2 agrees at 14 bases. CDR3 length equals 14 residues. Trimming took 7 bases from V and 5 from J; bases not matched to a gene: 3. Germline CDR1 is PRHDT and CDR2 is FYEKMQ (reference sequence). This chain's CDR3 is CASNRLAGGETQYF. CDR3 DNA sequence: TGTGCCAGCAACCGACTAGCGGGGGGGGAGACCCAGTACTTC.

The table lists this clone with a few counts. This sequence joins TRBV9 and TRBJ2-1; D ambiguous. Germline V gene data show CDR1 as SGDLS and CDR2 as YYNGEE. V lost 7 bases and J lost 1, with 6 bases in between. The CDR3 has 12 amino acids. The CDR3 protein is CASEGSYNEQFF. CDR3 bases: TGTGCCAGCGAAGGGTCCTACAATGAGCAGTTCTTC.

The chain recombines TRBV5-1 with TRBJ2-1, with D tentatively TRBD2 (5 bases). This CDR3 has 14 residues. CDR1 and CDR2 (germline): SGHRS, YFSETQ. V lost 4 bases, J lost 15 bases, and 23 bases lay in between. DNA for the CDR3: TGCGCCAGCAGCGGCCTAAACGACTACCCCGTCTGGTTCTTC. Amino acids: CASSGLNDYPVWFF.

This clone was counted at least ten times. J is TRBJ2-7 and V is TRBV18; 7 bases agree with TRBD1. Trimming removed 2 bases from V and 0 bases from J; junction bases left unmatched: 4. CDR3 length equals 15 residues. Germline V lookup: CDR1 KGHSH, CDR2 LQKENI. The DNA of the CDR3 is TGTGCCAGCTCACCAATCGACAGGGTCTCCTACGAGCAGTACTTC. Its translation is CASSPIDRVSYEQYF.

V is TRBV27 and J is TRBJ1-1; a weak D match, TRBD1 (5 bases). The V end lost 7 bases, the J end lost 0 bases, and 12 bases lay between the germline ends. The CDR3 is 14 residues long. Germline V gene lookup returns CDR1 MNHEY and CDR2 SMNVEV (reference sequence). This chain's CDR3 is CASMGDYMNTEAFF. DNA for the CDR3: TGTGCCAGCATGGGGGATTACATGAACACTGAAGCTTTCTTT.

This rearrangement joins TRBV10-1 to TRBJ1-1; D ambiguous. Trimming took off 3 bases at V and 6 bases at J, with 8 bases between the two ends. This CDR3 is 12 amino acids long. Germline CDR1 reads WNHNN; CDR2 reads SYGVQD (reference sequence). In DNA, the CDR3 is TGCGCCAGCAGTGATATGGAGGCTGAAGCTTTCTTT. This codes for CASSDMEAEAFF.

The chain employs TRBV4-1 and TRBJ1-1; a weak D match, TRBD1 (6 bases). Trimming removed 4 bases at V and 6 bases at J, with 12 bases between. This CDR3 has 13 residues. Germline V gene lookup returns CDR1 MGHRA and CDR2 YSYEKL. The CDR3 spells CASSPVGAAEAFF. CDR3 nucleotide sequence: TGCGCCAGCAGCCCCGTGGGGGCGGCTGAAGCTTTCTTT.

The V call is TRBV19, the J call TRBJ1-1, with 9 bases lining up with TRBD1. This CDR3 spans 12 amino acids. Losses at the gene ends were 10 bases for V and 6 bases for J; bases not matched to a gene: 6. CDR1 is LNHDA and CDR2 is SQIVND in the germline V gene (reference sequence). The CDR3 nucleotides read TGTGCCACCTGGACAGGGGATGCTGAAGCTTTCTTT. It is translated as CATWTGDAEAFF.

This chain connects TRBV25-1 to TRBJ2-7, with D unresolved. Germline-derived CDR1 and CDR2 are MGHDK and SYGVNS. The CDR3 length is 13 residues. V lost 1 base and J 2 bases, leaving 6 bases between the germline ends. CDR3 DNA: TGTGCCAGCAGTGAATTCGTGACCTACGAGCAGTACTTC. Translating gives CASSEFVTYEQYF.

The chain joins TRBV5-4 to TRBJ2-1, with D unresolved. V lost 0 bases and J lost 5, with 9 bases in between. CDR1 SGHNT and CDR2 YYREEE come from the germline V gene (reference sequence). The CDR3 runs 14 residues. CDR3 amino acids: CASSLGPTDNEQFF. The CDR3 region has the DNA TGTGCCAGCAGCTTGGGACCCACCGACAATGAGCAGTTCTTC. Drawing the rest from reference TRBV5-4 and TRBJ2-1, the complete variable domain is ETGVTQSPTHLIKTRGQQVTLRCSSQSGHNTVSWYQQALGQGPQFIFQYYREEENGRGNFPPRFSGLQFPNYSSELNVNALELDDSALYLCASSLGPTDNEQFFGPGTRLTVL.

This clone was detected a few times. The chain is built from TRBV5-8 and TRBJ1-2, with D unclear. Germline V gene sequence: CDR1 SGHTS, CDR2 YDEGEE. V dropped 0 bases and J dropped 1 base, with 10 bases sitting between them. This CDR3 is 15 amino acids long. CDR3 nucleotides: TGTGCCAGCAGCTTGGAGTGGGATCGTAACTATGGCTACACCTTC. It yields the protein CASSLEWDRNYGYTF.

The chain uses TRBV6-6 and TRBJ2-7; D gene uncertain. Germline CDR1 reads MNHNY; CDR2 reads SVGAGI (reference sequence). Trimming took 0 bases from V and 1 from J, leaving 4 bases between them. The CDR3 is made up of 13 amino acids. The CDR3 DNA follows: TGTGCCAGCAGTTACTCGAATTCCTACGAGCAGTACTTC. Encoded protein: CASSYSNSYEQYF.

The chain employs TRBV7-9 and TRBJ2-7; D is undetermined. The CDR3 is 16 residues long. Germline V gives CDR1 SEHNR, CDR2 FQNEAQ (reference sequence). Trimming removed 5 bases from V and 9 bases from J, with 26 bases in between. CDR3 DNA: TGTGCCAGCAGCCCCTCGACGGGCAGTCCTACGATAGGGCAGTACTTC. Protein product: CASSPSTGSPTIGQYF. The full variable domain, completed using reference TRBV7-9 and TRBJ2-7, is DTGVSQNPRHKITKRGQNVTFRCDPISEHNRLYWYRQTLGQGPEFLTYFQNEAQLEKSRLLSDRFSAERPKGSFSTLEIQRTEQGDSAMYLCASSPSTGSPTIGQYFGPGTRLTVT.

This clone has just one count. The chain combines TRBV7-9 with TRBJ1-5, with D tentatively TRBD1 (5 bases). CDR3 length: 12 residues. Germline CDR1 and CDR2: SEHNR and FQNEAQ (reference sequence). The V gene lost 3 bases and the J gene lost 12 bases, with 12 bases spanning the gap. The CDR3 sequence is CASSLEGRLQHF. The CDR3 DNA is TGTGCCAGCAGCTTGGAGGGACGACTCCAGCATTTT.

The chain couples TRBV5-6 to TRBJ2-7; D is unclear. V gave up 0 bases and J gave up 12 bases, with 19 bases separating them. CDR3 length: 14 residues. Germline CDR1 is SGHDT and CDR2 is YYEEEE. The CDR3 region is CASSLGSTYEHRYF. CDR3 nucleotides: TGTGCCAGCAGCTTGGGCAGTACCTACGAGCATCGGTACTTC. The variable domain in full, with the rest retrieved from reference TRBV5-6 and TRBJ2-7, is DAGVTQSPTHLIKTRGQQVTLRCSPKSGHDTVSWYQQALGQGPQFIFQYYEEEERQRGNFPDRFSGHQFPNYSSELNVNALLLGDSALYLCASSLGSTYEHRYFGPGTRLTVT.

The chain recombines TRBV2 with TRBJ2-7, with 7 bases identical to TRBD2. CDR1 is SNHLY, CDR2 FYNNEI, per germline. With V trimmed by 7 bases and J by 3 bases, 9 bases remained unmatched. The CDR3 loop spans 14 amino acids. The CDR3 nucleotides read TGTGCCAGCATTAGGGGCGGGAGTAACTACGAGCAGTACTTC. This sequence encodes CASIRGGSNYEQYF.

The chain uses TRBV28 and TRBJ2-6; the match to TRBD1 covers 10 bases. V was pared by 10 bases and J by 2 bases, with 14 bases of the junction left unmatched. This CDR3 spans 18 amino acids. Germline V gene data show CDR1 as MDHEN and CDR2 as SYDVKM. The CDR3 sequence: CATRGDRGQRAGANVLTF. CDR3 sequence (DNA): TGTGCCACCAGGGGAGACAGGGGGCAAAGGGCTGGGGCCAACGTCCTGACTTTC.

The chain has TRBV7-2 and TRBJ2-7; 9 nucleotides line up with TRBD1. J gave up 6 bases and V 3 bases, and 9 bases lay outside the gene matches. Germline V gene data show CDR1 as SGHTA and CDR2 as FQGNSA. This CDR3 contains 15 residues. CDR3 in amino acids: CASSLTGTGLPEQYF. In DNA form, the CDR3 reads TGTGCCAGCAGCTTGACCGGGACAGGGTTGCCCGAGCAGTACTTC.

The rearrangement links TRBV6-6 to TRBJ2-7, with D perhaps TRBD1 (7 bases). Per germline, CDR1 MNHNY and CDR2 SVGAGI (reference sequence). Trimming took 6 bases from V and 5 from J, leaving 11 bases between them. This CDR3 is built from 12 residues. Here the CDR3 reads CASRQGGHEQYF. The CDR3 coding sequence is TGTGCCAGCAGGCAGGGGGGCCACGAGCAGTACTTC.

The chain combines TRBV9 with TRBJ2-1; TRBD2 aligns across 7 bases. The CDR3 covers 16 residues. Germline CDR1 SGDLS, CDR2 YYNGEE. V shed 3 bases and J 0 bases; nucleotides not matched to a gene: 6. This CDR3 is CASSGLAGTSYNEQFF. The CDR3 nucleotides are TGTGCCAGCAGCGGGTTAGCGGGTACCTCCTACAATGAGCAGTTCTTC.